This T cell receptor beta chain was sequenced in a study of blood T cell repertoires in COVID-19. This CDR3 comprises 15 residues. Using immunoSEQ multiplex PCR, the repertoire was profiled, and TCRdb retains in-frame clones only, with some absent. In the table there are approximately 210,000 clones, under 90% of which are singletons. This receptor was obtained from a man aged 30 to 45 with active or convalescent COVID-19. Sequenced: peripheral blood. The chain has TRBV21-1 and TRBJ2-7; TRBD1 was called by the table and not checked on the DNA. TRBV21-1 is assigned pseudogene status. DNA for the CDR3: TGTGCCAGCAGCAACCGGACAGGGGGCTCCTACGAGCAGTACTTC. This codes for CASSNRTGGSYEQYF.